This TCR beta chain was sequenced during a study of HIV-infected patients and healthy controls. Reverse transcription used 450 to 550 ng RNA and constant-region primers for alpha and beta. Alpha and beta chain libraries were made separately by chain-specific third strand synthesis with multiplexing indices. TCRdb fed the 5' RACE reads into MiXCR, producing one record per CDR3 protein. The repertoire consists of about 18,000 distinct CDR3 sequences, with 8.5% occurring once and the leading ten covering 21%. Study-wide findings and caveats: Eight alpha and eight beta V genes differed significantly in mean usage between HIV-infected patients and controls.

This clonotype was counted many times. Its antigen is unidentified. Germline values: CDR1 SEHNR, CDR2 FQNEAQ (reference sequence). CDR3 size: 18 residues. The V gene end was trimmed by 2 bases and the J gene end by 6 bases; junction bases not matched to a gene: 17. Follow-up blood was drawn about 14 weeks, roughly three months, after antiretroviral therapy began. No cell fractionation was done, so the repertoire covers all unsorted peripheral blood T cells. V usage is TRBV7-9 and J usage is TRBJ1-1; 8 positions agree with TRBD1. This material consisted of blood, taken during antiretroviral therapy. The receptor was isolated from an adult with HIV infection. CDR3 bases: TGTGCCAGCAGCTTAACGGACAGGGCCCGGGGATGGTTCGCTGAAGCTTTCTTT. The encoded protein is CASSLTDRARGWFAEAFF.